This record covers a single T cell receptor (beta chain). The data derive from a study of blood T cells in healthy people across ages. The use of a sample-barcoded 5' primer and a J-beta primer mix characterized a second PCR of roughly 6 to 11 cycles. TCRdb analysed the 5' RACE reads with MiXCR anew, one entry per CDR3 protein. Of more than 1,000,000 distinct CDR3 sequences listed, under 30% are singletons. The sample was also reused in another study, on T cells of mothers and their children.

The material sequenced was blood. This TCR was sampled from a girl aged 2 to 9 in good health.

The CDR3 sequence: CASSYDLKLSSYNEQFF. The CDR3 DNA is TGCGCCAGCAGTTATGACCTCAAGCTAAGCTCCTACAATGAGCAGTTCTTC. V gene TRBV5-1 combines with J gene TRBJ2-1; no clear D. V was trimmed by 5 bases and J by 0 bases, leaving 18 bases between them. This CDR3 contains 17 residues. Germline V gene sequence: CDR1 SGHRS, CDR2 YFSETQ.